The 16 T cell receptor beta chains below were found in one sample sequenced in a study of blood T cells in healthy people across ages. It was with a sample-barcoded 5' primer and a J-beta primer mix that a second PCR of roughly 6 to 12 cycles was run. In TCRdb, the 5' RACE reads were re-called with MiXCR into one record per CDR3 protein. Of some 1.4 million distinct CDR3 sequences listed, 42% are singletons. Sequences were obtained from blood. The receptor source for this set is a woman aged 18-29 years in good health.

The rearrangement uses TRBV7-2 and TRBJ2-1, with D tentatively TRBD2 (5 bases). V was pared by 1 base and J by 4 bases, with 14 bases between. Germline values: CDR1 SGHTA, CDR2 FQGNSA. This CDR3 region has 16 residues. CDR3 region: CASSLVAAVSYNEQFF. DNA for the CDR3: TGTGCCAGCAGCTTAGTGGCAGCGGTATCGTACAATGAGCAGTTCTTC.

This clonotype occurred many times. CDR3 nucleotides: TGTGCCACCCGGAAGAACTCTGGGGCCAACGTCCTGACTTTC. It codes for CATRKNSGANVLTF. This chain uses TRBV12-3 or TRBV12-4 with TRBJ2-6, with D hard to call. V was trimmed by 10 bases and J by 0 bases, leaving 10 bases between them. The CDR3 length is 14 residues.

The chain joins TRBV15 to TRBJ2-7; 11 bases line up with TRBD2. Germline V CDR1 and CDR2: LNHNV, YYDKDF (reference sequence). The CDR3 sequence is 16 residues long. The J segment lost 7 bases and the V segment lost 1 base, leaving 9 bases of the junction unmatched. The CDR3 loop reads CATSRALAGEGGEQYF. CDR3 bases: TGTGCCACCAGCAGAGCACTAGCGGGAGAGGGTGGTGAGCAGTACTTC.

Only one count was recorded for this clonotype. The chain links TRBV7-2 to TRBJ2-4, with D uncertain. Trimming removed 2 bases at V and 0 bases at J, with 17 bases between. The CDR3 has 18 residues. Germline V lookup: CDR1 SGHTA, CDR2 FQGNSA. This CDR3 is CASSLTISGPLAKNIQYF. The CDR3 nucleotides read TGTGCCAGCAGCTTAACCATATCAGGCCCCCTAGCCAAAAACATTCAGTACTTC.

V is TRBV25-1 and J is TRBJ2-5; D gene ambiguous. This CDR3 is built from 17 residues. Germline V gene sequence: CDR1 MGHDK, CDR2 SYGVNS. Trimming removed 3 bases at V and 11 bases at J, with 28 bases between. CDR3 bases: TGTGCCAGCAGTGACGGTGTCGGCGGTAGCTCCTACAATGAGCAGTACTTC. It translates to CASSDGVGGSSYNEQYF.

Ten or more counts support this clonotype. CDR3 region: CASSRGLAGEETQYF. For the CDR3, the DNA is TGTGCCAGCAGCAGGGGACTAGCGGGGGAAGAGACCCAGTACTTC. V usage is TRBV4-2 and J usage is TRBJ2-5; 14 positions agree with TRBD2. J lost 3 bases, V lost 5 bases, and 2 bases had no gene match. There are 15 residues in the CDR3. Germline V gives CDR1 LGHNA, CDR2 YNFKEQ.

This clonotype was detected a few times. Written as DNA, the CDR3 is TGTGCCAGCCATCCCCGAGCGGGACCCTCCTACAATGAGCAGTTCTTC. Translated, it gives CASHPRAGPSYNEQFF. V usage is TRBV2 and J usage is TRBJ2-1; 7 bases align to TRBD2. The ends lost 8 bases at V and 0 bases at J; junction bases unmatched: 10. The CDR3 loop spans 16 amino acids. Germline V gene sequence: CDR1 SNHLY, CDR2 FYNNEI.

This chain uses TRBV6-6 with TRBJ1-2; maybe TRBD1 (5 bases). The CDR3 has 14 residues. The germline V gene has CDR1 MNHNY and CDR2 SVGAGI (reference sequence). Between the trimmed V and J ends, which lost 2 bases and 7 bases, there was a span of 14 bases. CDR3 sequence reads: CASSYPQGGVGYTF. The CDR3 DNA follows: TGTGCCAGCAGTTACCCTCAGGGAGGTGTTGGCTACACCTTC.

This clonotype was seen repeatedly, ten times or more. This chain connects TRBV29-1 to TRBJ2-7; 8 nucleotides align to TRBD2. CDR3 length: 13 amino acids. Germline V CDR1 and CDR2: SQVTM, ANQGSEA. Germline trimming cut 5 bases from V and 2 bases from J; bases unmatched to any gene: 5. The CDR3, as DNA: TGCAGCGTTCATAATAGCGGGGCCTACGAGCAGTACTTC. This codes for CSVHNSGAYEQYF.

The chain recombines TRBV7-2 with TRBJ1-4, with a tentative D call TRBD1 (5 bases). V was shortened by 8 bases and J by 8 bases, with 24 bases between the two germline ends. The CDR3 extends over 16 amino acids. Germline V gene lookup returns CDR1 SGHTA and CDR2 FQGNSA. The CDR3 loop reads CASRLGQGFLGEKLFF. The DNA for the CDR3 is TGTGCCAGCCGTCTGGGGCAGGGTTTCCTCGGGGAAAAACTGTTTTTT. Filled out from reference TRBV7-2 and TRBJ1-4, the complete variable domain reads GAGVSQSPSNKVTEKGKDVELRCDPISGHTALYWYRQSLGQGLEFLIYFQGNSAPDKSGLPSDRFSAERTGGSVSTLTIQRTQQEDSAVYLCASRLGQGFLGEKLFFGSGTQLSVL.

The CDR3 spells CASSPQPGQKNYGYTF. The CDR3 bases are TGTGCCAGCTCACCCCAACCGGGACAGAAAAACTATGGCTACACCTTC. V and J are TRBV18 and TRBJ1-2, with TRBD1 matching over 7 bases. J gave up 2 bases and V 3 bases, and 9 bases lay outside the gene matches. The CDR3 extends over 16 amino acids. Germline-derived CDR1 and CDR2 are KGHSH and LQKENI.

The chain couples TRBV6-1 to TRBJ1-2; unclear D gene. The CDR3 spans 15 residues. V shed 3 bases and J shed 0 bases, with 11 bases lying between them. From germline, CDR1 is MNHNS and CDR2 SASEGT. CDR3: CASSEIWNSNYGYTF. CDR3 nucleotides: TGTGCCAGCAGTGAGATATGGAACTCTAACTATGGCTACACCTTC.

About this clonotype itself: The germline gene is not matched at one end of the junction; a read error may be the cause. The V gene is TRBV5-1, the J gene TRBJ2-3, with D uncertain. The CDR3 spans 15 residues. Germline CDR1 reads SGHRS; CDR2 reads YFSETQ. CDR3 region: CASSLVRTSTDTRYF. The CDR3 nucleotides read TGCGCCAGCAGCTTGGTTAGAACCAGCACAGATACGCGGTATTTT.

The rearrangement joins TRBV7-2 to TRBJ2-7; 7 bases are a match to TRBD2. Germline loops: CDR1 SGHTA, CDR2 FQGNSA. The V and J ends lost 2 bases and 2 bases, in that order; junction bases with no gene match: 6. This CDR3 spans 15 amino acids. The chain's CDR3 is CASSLRLAEAYEQYF. The CDR3 DNA sequence: TGTGCCAGCAGCTTACGGCTAGCGGAGGCCTACGAGCAGTACTTC.

This clonotype was counted only a few times. The chain has TRBV6-1 and TRBJ1-4; the match to TRBD1 covers 9 bases. The CDR3 spans 14 residues. Germline V gene lookup returns CDR1 MNHNS and CDR2 SASEGT. J was trimmed by 8 bases and V by 3 bases; bases with no gene match: 4. CDR3 nucleotide sequence: TGTGCCAGCAGTGACGAACAGGGGGCGGAAAAACTGTTTTTT. It encodes CASSDEQGAEKLFF.

This clonotype was found a few times. The CDR3 loop is CASTLAGQGIYNEQFF. The CDR3 DNA is TGTGCCAGCACCCTCGCCGGACAGGGAATTTACAATGAGCAGTTCTTC. The rearrangement links TRBV28 to TRBJ2-1; the match to TRBD1 covers 8 bases. With 7 bases clipped from V and 4 bases from J, the junction kept 12 bases outside the gene matches. CDR3 size: 16 residues. CDR1 MDHEN and CDR2 SYDVKM come from the germline V gene.